The rows below give T cell receptor beta chains drawn from one sample of a study of blood T cell repertoires in COVID-19. Produced via immunoSEQ multiplex PCR; TCRdb's table is partial and in-frame only. The data contain 180,000 or so clones, roughly 78% of them singletons. The sequencing sample was made of peripheral blood. The receptors were gathered from a woman of 80 years or more with active or convalescent COVID-19. Each CDR3 is given with its conserved first and last residue. A D gene is named only where the DNA matches it firmly. Clone size is stated in some rows and not others, as once, few, many or a class when expanded.

d_call	v_call	clone_size	j_call	cdr3_nt	cdr3_aa
TRBD1	TRBV2	NA	TRBJ2-7	TGTGCCAGCAGGGGGTTGGGGACAGGGGGCTACGAGCAGTACTTC	CASRGLGTGGYEQYF
TRBD1	TRBV19	NA	TRBJ2-7	TGTGCCATCCTGACAGGGGCCTACGAGCAGTACTTC	CAILTGAYEQYF
NA	TRBV18	NA	TRBJ2-3	TGTGCCAGCTCGTCAAGCACAGATACGCAGTATTTT	CASSSSTDTQYF
NA	TRBV5-4	NA	TRBJ1-1	TGTGCCAGCAGCATAGGACAAGTGAACACTGAAGCTTTCTTT	CASSIGQVNTEAFF
NA	TRBV6-4	NA	TRBJ1-4	TGTGCCAGCACTATGACAAAAGGAAATGAAAAACTGTTTTTT	CASTMTKGNEKLFF
NA	TRBV18	NA	TRBJ2-7	TGTGCCAGCTCACAACTAGCAGCCTACGAGCAGTACTTC	CASSQLAAYEQYF
NA	TRBV7-2	NA	TRBJ2-1	TGTGCCAGCCGAGGAAATGAGCAGTTCTTC	CASRGNEQFF
TRBD2	TRBV3-1/TRBV3-2	NA	TRBJ2-1	TGTGCCAGCAGCCAAGATAGCGGGGCCGCCTACAATGAGCAGTTCTTC	CASSQDSGAAYNEQFF
TRBD2	TRBV4-3	once	TRBJ2-1	TGCGCCAGCAGCCAAGAAGCGGGGGAAACCGATGAGCAGTTCTTC	CASSQEAGETDEQFF
NA	TRBV6-5	NA	TRBJ1-1	TGTGCCAGCAGTACCGCAGGGGATCATGAAGCTTTCTTT	CASSTAGDHEAFF
NA	TRBV30	NA	TRBJ2-1	TGTGCCTGGAGTGTACTCATTCACAATGAGCAGTTCTTC	CAWSVLIHNEQFF
TRBD1	TRBV28	NA	TRBJ1-5	TGTGCCAGCAGGGGGACAGACCTTCAGCCCCAGCATTTT	CASRGTDLQPQHF
NA	TRBV27	NA	TRBJ1-1	TGTGCCAGCAGTTACAGACAGTACACTGAAGCTTTCTTT	CASSYRQYTEAFF
NA	TRBV5-6	NA	TRBJ1-5	TGTGCCAGCAGCTCCTCGGGGGATTATCAGCCCCAGCATTTT	CASSSSGDYQPQHF
TRBD1	TRBV5-8	NA	TRBJ2-5	TGTGCCAGCAGCTTGGCCACCGACAGGGGCGAGACCCAGTACTTC	CASSLATDRGETQYF
TRBD2	TRBV28	NA	TRBJ2-1	TGTGCCAGCAGTTTATTGAGCGGGGGGGCCAAGGATGAGCAGTTCTTC	CASSLLSGGAKDEQFF
TRBD2	TRBV5-1	NA	TRBJ2-3	TGCGCCAGCAGCTTTGTAGCGGGGGAGGCAGATACGCAGTATTTT	CASSFVAGEADTQYF
NA	TRBV2	NA	TRBJ1-5	TGTGCCAGCAGTGAAAGGGAGGGTCAGCCCCAGCATTTT	CASSEREGQPQHF
NA	TRBV10-1	NA	TRBJ2-7	TGCGCCAGCAGGCCGGGTCCCCGGGGCGAGCAGTACTTC	CASRPGPRGEQYF
TRBD2	TRBV7-3	NA	TRBJ2-3	TGTGCCAGCAGCTTAAAAGCGGGGGGGCCCGGAGATACGCAGTATTTT	CASSLKAGGPGDTQYF
TRBD1	TRBV6-4	NA	TRBJ1-3	TGTGCCAGCACCTCAACCGACGGACAGGGGGCAGGTGGAAACACCATATATTTT	CASTSTDGQGAGGNTIYF
TRBD1	TRBV10-3	NA	TRBJ1-1	TGTGCCATCACCACAGGGGGCAGCTCTGAAGCTTTCTTT	CAITTGGSSEAFF
NA	TRBV4-2	NA	TRBJ1-5	TGTGCCAGCAGCCAAGAGGATCAGGGAGGTCAGCCCCAGCATTTT	CASSQEDQGGQPQHF
TRBD1	TRBV2	NA	TRBJ1-2	TGTGCCAGCAGCGGACAGGGGTCCGACTATGGCTACACCTTC	CASSGQGSDYGYTF
NA	TRBV12-3/TRBV12-4	few	TRBJ1-2	TGTGCCAGCAGTTTGGGGGCCAACTATGGCTACACCTTC	CASSLGANYGYTF
NA	TRBV28	NA	TRBJ1-5	TGTGCCAGCAGGTGGACAGTTAATCAGCCCCAGCATTTT	CASRWTVNQPQHF
TRBD1	TRBV6-5	NA	TRBJ2-5	TGTGCCAGCAGAAGGACAGGGAATTCTCAAGAGACCCAGTACTTC	CASRRTGNSQETQYF
NA	TRBV28	NA	TRBJ1-2	TGTGCCAGCAGTTTAAGCTTCACTAACTATGGCTACACCTTC	CASSLSFTNYGYTF
NA	TRBV29-1	once	TRBJ1-1	TGCAGCGGCGGGGACACTGAAGCTTTCTTT	CSGGDTEAFF
NA	TRBV19	few	TRBJ2-2	TGTGCCAGTAGTATAGGAATTCTCGGGGGCACCGGGGAGCTGTTTTTT	CASSIGILGGTGELFF
NA	TRBV5-6	NA	TRBJ2-7	TGTGCCAGCAGAAGCAGGGGCGACTCCTACGAGCAGTACTTC	CASRSRGDSYEQYF
TRBD2	TRBV7-9	NA	TRBJ2-7	TGTGCCAGCAGCACGAGACTAGCGGGGGTCTACGAGCAGTACTTC	CASSTRLAGVYEQYF
NA	TRBV20-1	NA	TRBJ2-2	TGCAGTGCTAGTTCCGGCGTCAGGGGCGGGGAGCTGTTTTTT	CSASSGVRGGELFF
NA	TRBV5-6	NA	TRBJ2-3	TGTGCCAGCAGCTTGATTAGTACAACAGAGTTGGCGCAGTATTTT	CASSLISTTELAQYF
NA	TRBV6-2/TRBV6-3	NA	TRBJ1-5	TGTGCCAGCAGTCAAACAACCAACAATCAGCCCCAGCATTTT	CASSQTTNNQPQHF
NA	TRBV7-9	once	TRBJ1-3	TGTGCCAGCACTCGCTACTCGAGCGCTGGAAACACCATATATTTT	CASTRYSSAGNTIYF
NA	TRBV6-5	once	TRBJ2-7	TGTGCCAGCAGCAGAGGTTACGAGCAGTACTTC	CASSRGYEQYF
TRBD1	TRBV30	NA	TRBJ1-4	TGTGCCTGGATCGACCCAACAGGGGGCGGTGAAAAACTGTTTTTT	CAWIDPTGGGEKLFF
TRBD1	TRBV5-1	NA	TRBJ1-4	TGCGCCAGCAGCTGGGGACAGGGGGCAGAAGAAAAACTGTTTTTT	CASSWGQGAEEKLFF
NA	TRBV6-6	NA	TRBJ1-2	TGTGCCAGCAGTTCCTTGTGGGGGGATAACCACTACACCTTC	CASSSLWGDNHYTF
NA	TRBV30	NA	TRBJ2-1	TGTGCCTGGAGTCGCTTAGCGGAGTACAATGAGCAGTTCTTC	CAWSRLAEYNEQFF
NA	TRBV10-3	NA	TRBJ2-3	TGTGCCATCAAGGAGGGCTCCACAGATACGCAGTATTTT	CAIKEGSTDTQYF
NA	TRBV24-1	NA	TRBJ1-2	TGTGCCACCGAATATGCCGGGAAGAACTATGGCTACACCTTC	CATEYAGKNYGYTF
NA	TRBV6-2/TRBV6-3	few	TRBJ1-2	TGTGCCAGCAGTTACTCCGGAGGCTATGGCTACACCTTC	CASSYSGGYGYTF
TRBD2	TRBV9	NA	TRBJ2-3	TGTGCCAGCAGCGGCTTAGCGGGGGACAGCACAGATACGCAGTATTTT	CASSGLAGDSTDTQYF
TRBD1	TRBV27	NA	TRBJ1-6	TGTGCCAGCAGTCCGTACAGGGGTTCCTATAATTCACCCCTCCACTTT	CASSPYRGSYNSPLHF
TRBD1	TRBV5-1	few	TRBJ1-1	TGCGCCAGCAGCTTGGGAGGGGGCGGCACTGAAGCTTTCTTT	CASSLGGGGTEAFF
NA	TRBV7-2	NA	TRBJ2-5	TGTGCCAGCAGCCCCCACTCGATTCAGGGGACCCAGTACTTC	CASSPHSIQGTQYF
NA	TRBV7-2	many	TRBJ1-6	TGTGCCAGCAGCTTTGGCGGCAATTCACCCCTCCACTTT	CASSFGGNSPLHF
TRBD1	TRBV6-5	NA	TRBJ2-7	TGTGCCACTGTGGGTCAGGGGGCGTTGGAGCAGTACTTC	CATVGQGALEQYF